A single sample gave rise to the 24 T cell receptor beta chains below, sequenced in a study of shared clonotypes between healthy human individuals. Measured with immunoSEQ multiplex PCR; TCRdb has only the in-frame clones, and not every one. This table holds about 1 million clones, 60% to 80% found once. The sample taken for sequencing was memory CD4+ T cells sorted from blood. Subset specified: CD45RA-negative fraction. The receptors come from a man between 18 and 29 years old in good health.

By proportion, this clone is medium-sized. J is TRBJ1-5 and V is TRBV5-5; TRBD1 might be the D (5 bases). This CDR3 comprises 13 residues. Germline-derived CDR1 and CDR2 are SGHKS and YYEKEE (reference sequence). The V end was cut by 4 bases, the J end by 7 bases, with 12 bases between. CDR3 loop: CASSLIWDQPQHF. DNA for the CDR3: TGTGCCAGCAGCCTGATCTGGGACCAGCCCCAGCATTTT.

The chain joins TRBV7-2 to TRBJ2-7; the match to TRBD2 covers 13 bases. The CDR3 covers 15 residues. V was clipped by 5 bases and J by 2 bases; unmatched bases: 3. CDR1 and CDR2 from the germline V gene are SGHTA and FQGNSA. The CDR3 DNA is TGTGCCAGCAGCCCGGGACTAGCGGGACCCTACGAGCAGTACTTC. Residues: CASSPGLAGPYEQYF.

The V and J genes are TRBV28 and TRBJ2-3; 7 bases map to TRBD1. In germline, CDR1 is MDHEN, CDR2 SYDVKM. The CDR3 runs to 14 residues. V gave up 8 bases and J gave up 0 bases; unmatched junction bases: 5. The CDR3 DNA reads TGTGCCAGCCTACAGGGGTCTAGCACAGATACGCAGTATTTT. Translating it yields CASLQGSSTDTQYF.

V is TRBV28 and J is TRBJ1-4, with D possibly TRBD1 on 5 matching bases. The V gene lost 7 bases and the J gene lost 6 bases, with 18 bases spanning the gap. The germline CDR1 and CDR2 sequences are MDHEN and SYDVKM. The CDR3 sequence is 15 residues long. The DNA of the CDR3 is TGTGCCAGCACCTCGTCAGGGCCGGGGGATGAAAAACTGTTTTTT. Protein product: CASTSSGPGDEKLFF.

The V call is TRBV5-1, the J call TRBJ1-2; 8 nucleotides align to TRBD1. Germline V gene sequence: CDR1 SGHRS, CDR2 YFSETQ. This CDR3 is 22 amino acids long. The V and J ends lost 4 bases and 5 bases, in that order; junction bases with no gene match: 31. CDR3 sequence reads: CASSRNRGISRALPPSSYGYTF. The CDR3 coding sequence is TGCGCCAGCAGCCGTAACAGGGGGATTAGTCGTGCGCTCCCCCCTTCCTCTTATGGCTACACCTTC.

This clone occurred many times. The same CDR3 is also encoded by other DNA sequences in this sample. The rearrangement uses TRBV5-1 and TRBJ2-7; 12 bases line up with TRBD2. From germline, CDR1 is SGHRS and CDR2 YFSETQ. The CDR3 sequence is 14 residues long. With 4 bases clipped from V and 6 bases from J, the junction kept 5 bases outside the gene matches. The CDR3 reads CASSLAGGPGEQYF. DNA for the CDR3: TGCGCCAGCAGCCTAGCGGGAGGGCCGGGCGAGCAGTACTTC.

This clone was counted once. The V and J genes are TRBV7-2 and TRBJ2-3, with D maybe TRBD2 (6 bases). Germline assignment: CDR1 SGHTA and CDR2 FQGNSA. Trimming left V 2 bases short and J 10 bases short, with 19 bases between. The CDR3 sequence is 15 residues long. CDR3 in amino acids: CASSLSPFGTGSQYF. The CDR3 bases are TGTGCCAGCAGCTTATCACCGTTTGGGACTGGGTCGCAGTATTTT.

This clone has just a few counts. The chain joins TRBV19 to TRBJ1-1; D uncertain. V dropped 4 bases and J dropped 0 bases, with 9 bases sitting between them. CDR1 LNHDA and CDR2 SQIVND come from the germline V gene (reference sequence). The CDR3 runs to 14 residues. The CDR3, as DNA: TGTGCCAGTAGTAAGGCAGCCATGAACACTGAAGCTTTCTTT. This encodes CASSKAAMNTEAFF.

CDR3 DNA sequence: TGTGCCAGCTTTGGGTACAGGGGCTATGGCTACACCTTC. Translation: CASFGYRGYGYTF. The chain carries TRBV28 and TRBJ1-2; 7 bases match TRBD1. Germline loops: CDR1 MDHEN, CDR2 SYDVKM. There are 13 residues in the CDR3. Losses at the gene ends were 8 bases for V and 4 bases for J; bases not matched to a gene: 7.

The chain is built from TRBV10-2 and TRBJ1-6, with a weak D call TRBD1 (5 bases). In germline, CDR1 is WSHSY, CDR2 SAAADI. With 8 bases removed from V and 13 bases from J, the gap between germline ends came to 27 bases. CDR3 length: 16 amino acids. The CDR3 here is CASLSKTPGGSGPLHF. In DNA form, the CDR3 reads TGCGCCAGCCTCTCCAAAACTCCGGGGGGAAGTGGGCCCCTCCACTTT.

The rearrangement uses TRBV6-1 and TRBJ1-4; possible D gene TRBD1, 6 bases. Germline V gene data show CDR1 as MNHNS and CDR2 as SASEGT. V gave up 4 bases and J gave up 8 bases, with 20 bases separating them. The CDR3 has 16 amino acids. In DNA form, the CDR3 reads TGTGCCAGCAGTGGTAGACAGGTTCCTAGTCGGGAAAAACTGTTTTTT. It is translated as CASSGRQVPSREKLFF.

The V gene is TRBV6-4, the J gene TRBJ2-3, with 7 nucleotides matching TRBD1. The CDR3 is 16 residues long. Unmatched junction bases numbered 9, after V lost 3 bases and J lost 3 bases. Germline V CDR1 and CDR2: MRHNA, SNTAGT. The CDR3 nucleotides read TGTGCCAGCAGTGAGAGTTGGACAGGACGGACAGATACGCAGTATTTT. It is translated as CASSESWTGRTDTQYF.

V and J are TRBV6-5 and TRBJ1-5; 8 positions agree with TRBD1. This CDR3 spans 14 amino acids. The germline V gene encodes CDR1 MNHEY and CDR2 SVGAGI. After removal of 5 bases from V and 6 bases from J, the junction contained 6 bases not matched to a gene. The chain's CDR3 is CASSTRGRGQPQHF. DNA for the CDR3: TGTGCCAGCAGTACCAGGGGGCGAGGTCAGCCCCAGCATTTT.

This clone was seen at least ten times. The V gene is TRBV19, the J gene TRBJ1-1; D not resolved. V gave up 5 bases and J gave up 0 bases, with 7 bases separating them. CDR1 is LNHDA, CDR2 SQIVND, per germline (reference sequence). There are 13 residues in the CDR3. The CDR3 sequence is CASSAGLNTEAFF. The CDR3 DNA sequence: TGTGCCAGTAGTGCAGGTTTGAACACTGAAGCTTTCTTT.

This sequence joins TRBV7-2 and TRBJ1-6; D call uncertain. V lost 2 bases to trimming and J lost 5 bases, with 4 bases between them. The germline V gene has CDR1 SGHTA and CDR2 FQGNSA. This CDR3 is 13 amino acids long. Written as DNA, the CDR3 is TGTGCCAGCAGCTTATCAGATAATTCACCCCTCCACTTT. This translates into CASSLSDNSPLHF.

J is TRBJ1-5 and V is TRBV6-6; 9 bases are a match to TRBD1. The CDR3 runs to 14 residues. Trimming cost V 6 bases and J 3 bases; bases outside gene matches: 3. CDR1 and CDR2 (germline): MNHNY, SVGAGI (reference sequence). The CDR3 DNA reads as TGTGCCAGCAGCACAGGGGGCCCCAATCAGCCCCAGCATTTT. Translated, it gives CASSTGGPNQPQHF.

This clone has a handful of counts. The chain is built from TRBV6-5 and TRBJ2-3; D might be TRBD2 (6 bases). The germline V gene encodes CDR1 MNHEY and CDR2 SVGAGI. The CDR3 length is 15 residues. Trimming cost V 2 bases and J 4 bases, with 13 bases left between them. The CDR3 spells CASSYRSGVADTQYF. CDR3 DNA: TGTGCCAGCAGTTACCGCTCGGGGGTCGCAGATACGCAGTATTTT.

This clone was found once. V is TRBV4-1 and J is TRBJ2-1, with 9 bases identical to TRBD1. The CDR3 sequence is 16 residues long. Germline lookup yields CDR1 MGHRA and CDR2 YSYEKL. V was pared by 2 bases and J by 4 bases, with 6 bases of the junction left unmatched. The CDR3 reads CASSQPGQGLYNEQFF. The CDR3 nucleotides read TGCGCCAGCAGCCAACCGGGACAGGGTCTGTACAATGAGCAGTTCTTC.

The J gene is TRBJ2-7, the V gene TRBV5-5; 8 nucleotides agree with TRBD1. This CDR3 has 14 residues. Unmatched junction bases numbered 10, after V lost 6 bases and J lost 5 bases. Germline-derived CDR1 and CDR2 are SGHKS and YYEKEE (reference sequence). The CDR3 DNA follows: TGTGCCAGCATCCTCGGACAGGGCCTTAACGAGCAGTACTTC. Amino acid sequence: CASILGQGLNEQYF.

A note on this clone: A much more abundant neighbour one base away suggests this may be a read error. The chain couples TRBV27 to TRBJ2-3; no definite D call. The CDR3 runs to 12 residues. Trimming left V 6 bases short and J 2 bases short, with 6 bases between. Germline loops: CDR1 MNHEY, CDR2 SMNVEV (reference sequence). CDR3 residues: CASSPYTDTQYF. The CDR3 DNA is TGTGCCAGCAGCCCTTACACAGATACGCAGTATTTT.

V is TRBV7-9 and J is TRBJ2-7; D may correspond to TRBD1 or TRBD2 (5 bases each). Per germline, CDR1 SEHNR and CDR2 FQNEAQ (reference sequence). The CDR3 sequence is 13 residues long. Trimming pared 5 bases from V and 5 bases from J, leaving 13 bases between. The CDR3 here is CASSHGSGHEQYF. Here the CDR3 DNA reads TGTGCCAGCAGCCATGGGTCGGGACACGAGCAGTACTTC.

The chain uses TRBV19 and TRBJ1-3; D is perhaps TRBD1 (6 bases). Germline assignment: CDR1 LNHDA and CDR2 SQIVND (reference sequence). Trimming left V 7 bases short and J 0 bases short, with 10 bases between. The CDR3 loop spans 14 amino acids. As DNA, the CDR3 is TGTGCCAGTATACCGGACAGCTCTGGAAACACCATATATTTT. Its protein is CASIPDSSGNTIYF. Supplemented by reference TRBV19 and TRBJ1-3, the full variable domain reads DGGITQSPKYLFRKEGQNVTLSCEQNLNHDAMYWYRQDPGQGLRLIYYSQIVNDFQKGDIAEGYSVSREKKESFPLTVTSAQKNPTAFYLCASIPDSSGNTIYFGEGSWLTVV.

V gene TRBV6-5 combines with J gene TRBJ2-1; 8 positions agree with TRBD2. Germline CDR1 reads MNHEY; CDR2 reads SVGAGI. CDR3 length: 12 amino acids. J was trimmed by 4 bases and V by 9 bases; bases with no gene match: 2. CDR3 protein: CASREGYNEQFF. The CDR3 DNA reads TGTGCCAGTCGGGAGGGGTACAATGAGCAGTTCTTC.

On this clone itself: This sample also contains other DNA sequences that code for the same CDR3. The gene calls are TRBV5-1 and TRBJ1-2; TRBD1 aligns across 9 bases. This CDR3 region has 14 residues. Germline trimming cut 0 bases from V and 5 bases from J; bases unmatched to any gene: 2. CDR1 and CDR2 from the germline V gene are SGHRS and YFSETQ. The CDR3 is CASSLDRGLYGYTF. CDR3 DNA: TGCGCCAGCAGCTTGGACAGGGGGCTGTATGGCTACACCTTC.